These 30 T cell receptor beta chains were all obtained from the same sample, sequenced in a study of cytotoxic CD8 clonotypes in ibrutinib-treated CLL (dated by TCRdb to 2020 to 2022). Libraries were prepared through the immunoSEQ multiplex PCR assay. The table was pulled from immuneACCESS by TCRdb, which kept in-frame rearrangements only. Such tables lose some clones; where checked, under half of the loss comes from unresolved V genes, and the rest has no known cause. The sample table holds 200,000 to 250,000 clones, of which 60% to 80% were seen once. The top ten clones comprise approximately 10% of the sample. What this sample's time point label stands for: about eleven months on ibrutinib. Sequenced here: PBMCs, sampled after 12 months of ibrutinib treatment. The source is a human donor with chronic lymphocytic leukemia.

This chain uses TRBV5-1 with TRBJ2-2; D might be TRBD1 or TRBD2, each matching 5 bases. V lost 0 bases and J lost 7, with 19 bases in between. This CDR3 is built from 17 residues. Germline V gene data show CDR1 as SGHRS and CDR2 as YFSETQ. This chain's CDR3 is CASSLGISGTDYGELFF. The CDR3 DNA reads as TGCGCCAGCAGCTTGGGAATTAGTGGGACGGATTACGGGGAGCTGTTTTTT.

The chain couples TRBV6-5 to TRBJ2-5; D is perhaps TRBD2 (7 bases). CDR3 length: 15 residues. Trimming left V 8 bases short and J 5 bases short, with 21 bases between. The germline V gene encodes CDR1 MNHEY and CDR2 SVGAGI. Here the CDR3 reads CASSRGAGAGETQYF. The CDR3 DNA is TGTGCCAGCTCCAGGGGTGCGGGAGCCGGGGAGACCCAGTACTTC.

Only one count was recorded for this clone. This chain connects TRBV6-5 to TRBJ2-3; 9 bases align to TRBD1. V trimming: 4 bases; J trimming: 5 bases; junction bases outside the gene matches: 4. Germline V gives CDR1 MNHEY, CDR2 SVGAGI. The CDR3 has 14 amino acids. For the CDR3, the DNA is TGTGCCAGCAGTTTACAGGGGGCGGTAGATACGCAGTATTTT. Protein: CASSLQGAVDTQYF.

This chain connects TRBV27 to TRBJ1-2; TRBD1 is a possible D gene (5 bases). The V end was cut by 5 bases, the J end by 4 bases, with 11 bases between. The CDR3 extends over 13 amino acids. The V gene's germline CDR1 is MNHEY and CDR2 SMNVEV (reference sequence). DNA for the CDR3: TGTGCCAGCAGTGTGGGGCGCGGCTATGGCTACACCTTC. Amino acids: CASSVGRGYGYTF.

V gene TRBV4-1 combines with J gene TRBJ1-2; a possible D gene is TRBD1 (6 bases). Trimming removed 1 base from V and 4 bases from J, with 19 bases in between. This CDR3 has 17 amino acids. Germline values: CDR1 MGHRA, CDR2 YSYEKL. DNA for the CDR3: TGCGCCAGCAGCCAAGCCCCCGGGACAAGGGTGACCTATGGCTACACCTTC. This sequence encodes CASSQAPGTRVTYGYTF.

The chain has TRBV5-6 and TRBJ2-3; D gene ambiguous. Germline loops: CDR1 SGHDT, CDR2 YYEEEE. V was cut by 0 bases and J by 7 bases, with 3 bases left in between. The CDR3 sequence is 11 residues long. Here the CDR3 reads CASSLGYTQYF. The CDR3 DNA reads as TGTGCCAGCAGCTTGGGCTATACGCAGTATTTT.

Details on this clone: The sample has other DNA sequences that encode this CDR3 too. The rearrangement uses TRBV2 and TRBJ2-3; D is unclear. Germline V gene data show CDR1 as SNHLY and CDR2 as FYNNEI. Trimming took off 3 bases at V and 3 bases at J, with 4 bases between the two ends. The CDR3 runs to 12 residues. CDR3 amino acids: CASSEGTDTQYF. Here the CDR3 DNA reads TGTGCCAGCAGTGAGGGAACAGATACGCAGTATTTT.

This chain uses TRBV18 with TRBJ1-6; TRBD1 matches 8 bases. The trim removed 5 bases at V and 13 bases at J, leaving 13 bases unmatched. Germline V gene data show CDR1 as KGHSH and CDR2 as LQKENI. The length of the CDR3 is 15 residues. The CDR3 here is CASSFSGTGGSPLHF. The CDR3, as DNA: TGTGCCAGCTCATTCTCCGGGACAGGCGGTTCGCCCCTCCACTTT. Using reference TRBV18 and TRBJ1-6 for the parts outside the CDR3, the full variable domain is NAGVMQNPRHLVRRRGQEARLRCSPMKGHSHVYWYRQLPEEGLKFMVYLQKENIIDESGMPKERFSAEFPKEGPSILRIQQVVRGDSAAYFCASSFSGTGGSPLHFGNGTRLTVT.

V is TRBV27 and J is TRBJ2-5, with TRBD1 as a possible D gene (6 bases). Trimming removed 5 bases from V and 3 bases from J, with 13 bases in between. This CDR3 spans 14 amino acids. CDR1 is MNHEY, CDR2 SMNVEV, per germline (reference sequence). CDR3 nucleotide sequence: TGTGCCAGCAGTCCATACCGGGACAAAGAGACCCAGTACTTC. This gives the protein CASSPYRDKETQYF.

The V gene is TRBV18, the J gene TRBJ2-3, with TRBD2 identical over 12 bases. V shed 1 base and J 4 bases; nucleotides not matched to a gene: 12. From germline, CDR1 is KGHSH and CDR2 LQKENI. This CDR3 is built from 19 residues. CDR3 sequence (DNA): TGTGCCAGCTCACCACAGCCTAGCGGGGGGGCCGGTGGTTCAGATACGCAGTATTTT. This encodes CASSPQPSGGAGGSDTQYF.

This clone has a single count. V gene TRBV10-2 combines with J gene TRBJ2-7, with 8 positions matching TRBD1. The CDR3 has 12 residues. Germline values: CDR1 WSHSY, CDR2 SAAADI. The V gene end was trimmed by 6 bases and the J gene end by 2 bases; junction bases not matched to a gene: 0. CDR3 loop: CASRQGAYEQYF. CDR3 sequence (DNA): TGCGCCAGCAGACAGGGGGCCTACGAGCAGTACTTC.

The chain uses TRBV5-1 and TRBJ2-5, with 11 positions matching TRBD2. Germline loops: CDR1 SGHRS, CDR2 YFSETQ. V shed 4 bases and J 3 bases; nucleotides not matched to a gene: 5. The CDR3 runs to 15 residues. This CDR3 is CASSKGLAVEETQYF. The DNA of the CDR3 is TGCGCCAGCAGCAAGGGACTAGCGGTAGAAGAGACCCAGTACTTC.

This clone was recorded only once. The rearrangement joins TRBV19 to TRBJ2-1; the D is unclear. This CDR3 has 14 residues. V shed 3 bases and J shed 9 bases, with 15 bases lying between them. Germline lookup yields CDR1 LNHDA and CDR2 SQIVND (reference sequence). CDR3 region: CASSMGSLTGEQFF. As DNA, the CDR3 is TGTGCCAGTAGTATGGGCAGCCTGACGGGTGAGCAGTTCTTC.

The CDR3 sequence: CASSGLRISGETQYF. The CDR3, as DNA: TGTGCCAGCAGTGGTTTAAGGATTAGCGGGGAGACCCAGTACTTC. The V and J genes are TRBV6-1 and TRBJ2-5, with 7 bases aligning to TRBD2. The CDR3 contains 15 residues. Per germline, CDR1 MNHNS and CDR2 SASEGT. J was trimmed by 5 bases and V by 4 bases; bases with no gene match: 10.

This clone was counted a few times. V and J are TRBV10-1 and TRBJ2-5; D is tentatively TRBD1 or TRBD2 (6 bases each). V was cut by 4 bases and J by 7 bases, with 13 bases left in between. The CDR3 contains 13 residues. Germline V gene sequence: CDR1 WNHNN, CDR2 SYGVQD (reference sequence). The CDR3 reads CASSAGDSGTQYF. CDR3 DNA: TGCGCCAGCAGTGCAGGGGACTCGGGGACCCAGTACTTC.

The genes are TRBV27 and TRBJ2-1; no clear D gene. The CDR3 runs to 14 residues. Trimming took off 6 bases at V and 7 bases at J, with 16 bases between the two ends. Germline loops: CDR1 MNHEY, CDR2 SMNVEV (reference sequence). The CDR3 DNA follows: TGTGCCAGCAGGGCCGGTGGCTCTCGGAATGAGCAGTTCTTC. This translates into CASRAGGSRNEQFF.

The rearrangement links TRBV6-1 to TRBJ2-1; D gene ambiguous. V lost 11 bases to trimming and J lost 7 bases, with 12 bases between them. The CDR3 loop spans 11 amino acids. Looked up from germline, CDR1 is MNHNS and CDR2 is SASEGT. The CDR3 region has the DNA TGTGCCGTCCAGCTGGGGAATGAGCAGTTCTTC. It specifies CAVQLGNEQFF.

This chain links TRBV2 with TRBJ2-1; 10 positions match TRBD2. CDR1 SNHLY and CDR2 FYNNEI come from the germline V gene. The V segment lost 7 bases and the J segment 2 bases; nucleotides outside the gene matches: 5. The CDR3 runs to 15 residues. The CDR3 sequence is CASKPLAGAYNEQFF. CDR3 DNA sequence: TGTGCCAGCAAGCCCCTAGCGGGGGCCTACAATGAGCAGTTCTTC.

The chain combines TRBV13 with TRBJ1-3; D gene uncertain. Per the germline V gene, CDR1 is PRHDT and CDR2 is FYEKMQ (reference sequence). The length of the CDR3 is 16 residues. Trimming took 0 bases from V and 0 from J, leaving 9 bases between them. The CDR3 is CASSLGVGSSGNTIYF. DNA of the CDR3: TGTGCCAGCAGCTTAGGGGTAGGCAGCTCTGGAAACACCATATATTTT.

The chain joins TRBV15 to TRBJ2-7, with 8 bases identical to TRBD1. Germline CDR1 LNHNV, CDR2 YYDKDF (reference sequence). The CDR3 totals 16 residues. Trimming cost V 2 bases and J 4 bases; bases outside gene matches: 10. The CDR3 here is CATSRKDRVFLYEQYF. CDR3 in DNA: TGTGCCACCAGCAGAAAGGACAGGGTCTTCCTTTACGAGCAGTACTTC.

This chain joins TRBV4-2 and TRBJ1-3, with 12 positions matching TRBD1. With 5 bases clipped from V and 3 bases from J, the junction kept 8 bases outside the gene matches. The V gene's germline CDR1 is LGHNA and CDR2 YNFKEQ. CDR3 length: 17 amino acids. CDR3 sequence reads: CASSGTGTGGLGNTIYF. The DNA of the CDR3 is TGTGCCAGCAGCGGAACCGGGACAGGGGGCCTTGGAAACACCATATATTTT.

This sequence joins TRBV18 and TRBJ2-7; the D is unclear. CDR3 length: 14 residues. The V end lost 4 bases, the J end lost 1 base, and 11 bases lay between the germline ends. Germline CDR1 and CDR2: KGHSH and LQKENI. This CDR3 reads CASSLLDGSYEQYF. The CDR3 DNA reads TGTGCCAGCTCACTTCTGGACGGATCCTACGAGCAGTACTTC. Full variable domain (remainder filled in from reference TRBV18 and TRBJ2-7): NAGVMQNPRHLVRRRGQEARLRCSPMKGHSHVYWYRQLPEEGLKFMVYLQKENIIDESGMPKERFSAEFPKEGPSILRIQQVVRGDSAAYFCASSLLDGSYEQYFGPGTRLTVT.

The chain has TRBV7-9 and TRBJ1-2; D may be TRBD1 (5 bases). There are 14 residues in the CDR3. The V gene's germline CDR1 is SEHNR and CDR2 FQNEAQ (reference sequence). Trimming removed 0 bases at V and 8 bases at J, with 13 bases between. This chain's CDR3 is CASSLALVGEGYTF. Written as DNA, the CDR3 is TGTGCCAGCAGCTTAGCGCTCGTAGGGGAAGGCTACACCTTC.

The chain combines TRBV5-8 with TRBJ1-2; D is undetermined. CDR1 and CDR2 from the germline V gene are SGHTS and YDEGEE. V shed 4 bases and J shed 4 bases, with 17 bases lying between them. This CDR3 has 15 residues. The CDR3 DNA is TGTGCCAGCAGCCTCGCCAGTAGTAGATCCTATGGCTACACCTTC. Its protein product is CASSLASSRSYGYTF.

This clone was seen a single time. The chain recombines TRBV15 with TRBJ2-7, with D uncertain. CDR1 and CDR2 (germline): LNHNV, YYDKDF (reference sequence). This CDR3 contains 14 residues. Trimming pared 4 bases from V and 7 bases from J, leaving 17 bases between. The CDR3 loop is CATSTVSRAWEQYF. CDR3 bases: TGTGCCACCAGCACCGTTTCACGGGCGTGGGAGCAGTACTTC.

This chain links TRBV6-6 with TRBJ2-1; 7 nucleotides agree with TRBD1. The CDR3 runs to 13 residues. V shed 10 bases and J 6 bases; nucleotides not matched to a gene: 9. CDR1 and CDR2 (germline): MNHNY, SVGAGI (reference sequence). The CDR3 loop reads CATGRQGVNEQFF. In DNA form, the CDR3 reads TGTGCCACCGGTCGACAGGGTGTCAATGAGCAGTTCTTC.

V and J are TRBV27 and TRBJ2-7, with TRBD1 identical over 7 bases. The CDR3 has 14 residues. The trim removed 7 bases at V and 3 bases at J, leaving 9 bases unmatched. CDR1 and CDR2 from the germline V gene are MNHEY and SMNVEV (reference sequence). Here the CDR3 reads CASKPDRAGYEQYF. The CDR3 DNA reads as TGTGCCAGCAAACCCGACAGGGCGGGCTACGAGCAGTACTTC.

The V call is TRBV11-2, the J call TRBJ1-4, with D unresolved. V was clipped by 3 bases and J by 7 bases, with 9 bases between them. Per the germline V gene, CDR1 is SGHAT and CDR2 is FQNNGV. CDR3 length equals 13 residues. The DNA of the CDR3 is TGTGCCAGCAGCTTCGGGGTAACTGAAAAACTGTTTTTT. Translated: CASSFGVTEKLFF.

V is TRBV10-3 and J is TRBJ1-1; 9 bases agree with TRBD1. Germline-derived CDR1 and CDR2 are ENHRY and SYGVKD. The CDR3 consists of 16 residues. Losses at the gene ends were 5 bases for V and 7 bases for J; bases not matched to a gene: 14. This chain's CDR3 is CAISNTGTGKIGEAFF. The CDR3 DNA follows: TGTGCCATCAGTAACACCGGGACAGGGAAGATTGGTGAAGCTTTCTTT.

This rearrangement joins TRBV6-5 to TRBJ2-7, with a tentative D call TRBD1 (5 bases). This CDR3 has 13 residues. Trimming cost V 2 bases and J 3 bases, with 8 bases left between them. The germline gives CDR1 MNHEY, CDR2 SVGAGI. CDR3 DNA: TGTGCCAGCAGTTACGACAGAAACTACGAGCAGTACTTC. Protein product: CASSYDRNYEQYF.